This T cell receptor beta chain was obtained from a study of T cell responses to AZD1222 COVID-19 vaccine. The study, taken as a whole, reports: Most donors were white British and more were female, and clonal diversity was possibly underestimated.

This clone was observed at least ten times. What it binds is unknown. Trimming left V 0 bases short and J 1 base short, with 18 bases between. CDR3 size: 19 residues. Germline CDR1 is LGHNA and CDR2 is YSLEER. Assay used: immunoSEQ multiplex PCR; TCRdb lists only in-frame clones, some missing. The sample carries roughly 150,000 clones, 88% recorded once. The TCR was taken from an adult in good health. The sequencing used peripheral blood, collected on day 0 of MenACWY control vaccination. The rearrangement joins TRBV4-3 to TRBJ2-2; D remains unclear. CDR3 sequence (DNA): TGCGCCAGCAGCCAAGATTATACACCGGTAGACCTGAACACCGGGGAGCTGTTTTTT. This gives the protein CASSQDYTPVDLNTGELFF.